The following is a T cell receptor beta chain sequence with its context. Its antigen is unknown. Time point given: week 11, during vaccination. Vaccination comprised doses that each held 300 ug of mutant IDH1 20-mer peptide, plus topical imiquimod. The data belong to a study of a mutant IDH1 vaccine in newly diagnosed glioma. At the level of the study: Prior therapy was radiotherapy, temozolomide, or both; most received both. General study findings and limits: Shifts in the top peripheral T cell clonotypes seemed unrelated to pseudoprogression.

V shed 4 bases and J 0 bases; nucleotides not matched to a gene: 7. The V gene's germline CDR1 is SNHLY and CDR2 FYNNEI. This CDR3 contains 18 residues. Assay: immunoSEQ multiplex PCR; the TCRdb copy retains only in-frame clones and omits some. The repertoire holds about 120,000 clones, with around three quarters as singletons. This clonotype originated in a man between 40 and 49 years old with glioma. The genes are TRBV2 and TRBJ1-5, with 12 nucleotides matching TRBD1. The specimen was PBMCs, collected from a glioma patient whose treatment included an IDH1 peptide vaccine. The CDR3: CASSATGTGGDSNQPQHF. The CDR3 nucleotides read TGTGCCAGCAGTGCTACCGGGACAGGGGGCGATAGCAATCAGCCCCAGCATTTT.